What follows are 19 T cell receptor beta chains derived from one specimen sequenced in a study of blood T cells in healthy people across ages (dated by TCRdb to the mid-2010s). To prepare the library, 5' RACE was applied. TCRdb records Illumina HiSeq 2500 as the sequencer. The second PCR ran for roughly 7 to 12 cycles and used a J-beta primer mix along with a sample-barcoded 5' primer. TCRdb reran the public reads through fastp at Q25 and MiXCR, keeping productive beta chains. One record per CDR3 amino acid sequence lists the most common genes and DNA. This sample is represented by about 670,000 distinct CDR3 sequences; 52% of them were singletons. 13% of the sample rests with the top ten. The material sequenced was blood. The receptors stem from a woman over 75 in good health.

This clonotype was detected many times. This chain uses TRBV27 with TRBJ2-1; 10 nucleotides agree with TRBD2. V was pared by 3 bases and J by 8 bases, with 10 bases of the junction left unmatched. The CDR3 runs to 16 residues. The germline gives CDR1 MNHEY, CDR2 SMNVEV (reference sequence). The CDR3 here is CASSFPGASGSYEQFF. CDR3 DNA: TGTGCCAGCAGTTTTCCGGGGGCTAGCGGGAGCTATGAGCAGTTCTTC.

This clonotype was counted ten times or more. V is TRBV12-3 or TRBV12-4 and J is TRBJ2-1, with D perhaps TRBD1 or TRBD2 (5 bases each). This CDR3 spans 15 amino acids. Trimming took 6 bases from V and 5 from J, leaving 17 bases between them. CDR3 DNA: TGTGCCAGCAGCGTATGGGGGAATTCCAACAATGAGCAGTTCTTC. Translating gives CASSVWGNSNNEQFF.

This clonotype was counted ten times or more. The chain employs TRBV7-3 and TRBJ2-1; D gene uncertain. The CDR3 loop spans 15 amino acids. The germline CDR1 and CDR2 sequences are SGHTA and FQGTGA. Trimming cost V 0 bases and J 2 bases, with 8 bases left between them. The CDR3 bases are TGTGCCAGCAGCTTAACTGGTCCCACCTACAATGAGCAGTTCTTC. Translating gives CASSLTGPTYNEQFF.

The V gene is TRBV11-2, the J gene TRBJ1-5; D is unresolved. The CDR3 loop spans 12 amino acids. Germline lookup yields CDR1 SGHAT and CDR2 FQNNGV. Between the trimmed V and J ends, which lost 4 bases and 9 bases, there was a span of 10 bases. CDR3 loop: CASSSAGPPQHF. CDR3 bases: TGTGCCAGCAGCTCAGCTGGGCCGCCCCAGCATTTT.

This clonotype was observed many times. The rearrangement uses TRBV28 and TRBJ2-1; D may be TRBD2 (6 bases). The V gene lost 11 bases and the J gene lost 5 bases, with 28 bases spanning the gap. This CDR3 is 17 amino acids long. From germline, CDR1 is MDHEN and CDR2 SYDVKM. DNA of the CDR3: TGTGCCGTCACCAAATCCGAAAGCAGCGGGTCTAACAATGAGCAGTTCTTC. Translated, it gives CAVTKSESSGSNNEQFF.

Points on this clonotype: A much larger clone lies one base from this, so it may be a read error. The V call is TRBV28, the J call TRBJ2-1; D is uncertain. TRBJ2-7 matches the DNA end more closely, so the J call is doubtful. This CDR3 has 13 amino acids. Germline values: CDR1 MDHEN, CDR2 SYDVKM. CDR3 bases: TGTGCCAGCAGTGCCCCTGGTTACAATGAGCAGTACTTC. Translating it yields CASSAPGYNEQYF.

The gene calls are TRBV12-3 or TRBV12-4 and TRBJ1-5, with D perhaps matching TRBD1 (5 bases). V was trimmed by 3 bases and J by 7 bases, leaving 13 bases between them. This CDR3 has 14 amino acids. In nucleotides, the CDR3 is TGTGCCAGCAGTTTGAGGGAGGGGCTCCAGCCCCAGCATTTT. It is translated as CASSLREGLQPQHF.

The chain has TRBV2 and TRBJ2-7; D is unresolved. The DNA end is more similar to TRBJ2-5, so the J call may be wrong. The CDR3 is made up of 13 amino acids. The germline V gene has CDR1 SNHLY and CDR2 FYNNEI. In nucleotides, the CDR3 is TGTGCCAGCAGTATTCTTTTACGAGAGACCCAGTACTTC. Encoded protein: CASSILLRETQYF.

The chain carries TRBV7-2 and TRBJ2-4; D might be TRBD1 (5 bases). The CDR3 contains 18 residues. Germline V lookup: CDR1 SGHTA, CDR2 FQGNSA. V shed 5 bases and J shed 1 base, with 21 bases lying between them. CDR3 loop: CASSAPPGSSGAKNIQYF. DNA for the CDR3: TGTGCCAGCAGCGCCCCGCCCGGTAGCTCAGGGGCCAAAAACATTCAGTACTTC.

The V call is TRBV3-1, the J call TRBJ1-5, with D uncertain. Germline V gene data show CDR1 as LGHDT and CDR2 as YNNKEL (reference sequence). The CDR3 is made up of 15 amino acids. V dropped 4 bases and J dropped 7 bases, with 17 bases sitting between them. The CDR3 loop reads CASSPSAVGEQPQHF. For the CDR3, the DNA is TGTGCCAGCAGCCCTTCGGCCGTCGGCGAACAGCCCCAGCATTTT.

Concerning this clonotype itself: A read error may be the cause here, since a much bigger clone is one base away. The J gene is TRBJ2-1, the V gene TRBV20-1; 11 bases are shared with TRBD2. The J call may be incorrect, as the DNA end agrees better with TRBJ2-7. CDR1 is DFQATT and CDR2 is SNEGSKA in the germline V gene (reference sequence). This CDR3 has 16 residues. The CDR3 loop reads CSARGELAGVYNEQYF. The DNA of the CDR3 is TGCAGTGCTAGAGGGGAACTAGCGGGAGTATACAATGAGCAGTACTTC.

The rearrangement joins TRBV6-6 to TRBJ2-4; 7 bases line up with TRBD2. The end of the DNA is better explained by TRBJ2-5, so the J call may be wrong. This CDR3 is 14 amino acids long. CDR1 and CDR2 (germline): MNHNY, SVGAGI (reference sequence). CDR3 nucleotide sequence: TGTGCCAGCAGGTCTTCCGGGGGGCAAGAGACCCAGTACTTC. Its translation: CASRSSGGQETQYF.

Regarding this clonotype: The conserved closing phenylalanine or tryptophan is absent in this CDR3, likely reflecting a read error. The rearrangement joins TRBV18 to TRBJ2-3, with D maybe TRBD2 (6 bases). Germline CDR1 reads KGHSH; CDR2 reads LQKENI. This CDR3 comprises 15 residues. V was clipped by 3 bases and J by 3 bases, with 13 bases between them. The CDR3 reads CASSPSGGATDTQYY. CDR3 DNA: TGTGCCAGCTCACCGTCCGGAGGGGCTACAGATACGCAGTATTAT.

J is TRBJ2-5 and V is TRBV7-6; TRBD2 aligns across 14 bases. Germline loops: CDR1 SGHVS, CDR2 FNYEAQ. The CDR3 loop spans 16 amino acids. V dropped 5 bases and J dropped 7; count of bases not matched to a gene: 9. As DNA, the CDR3 is TGTGCCAGCAGCGAAGGACTAGCGGGAGGTTTGGGGACCCAGTACTTC. Residues: CASSEGLAGGLGTQYF.

V is TRBV20-1 and J is TRBJ2-3; 12 bases match TRBD2. Trimming took 7 bases from V and 1 from J; bases not matched to a gene: 12. This CDR3 is built from 17 residues. From germline, CDR1 is DFQATT and CDR2 SNEGSKA (reference sequence). CDR3 in amino acids: CSGRSTSGGPRTDTQYF. As DNA, the CDR3 is TGCAGTGGAAGGTCGACTAGCGGGGGCCCCCGCACAGATACGCAGTATTTT.

This chain links TRBV6-6 with TRBJ1-4; 7 nucleotides match TRBD1. The CDR3 extends over 16 amino acids. Germline V gives CDR1 MNHNY, CDR2 SVGAGI (reference sequence). Trimming took 6 bases from V and 4 from J; bases not matched to a gene: 11. The CDR3, as DNA: TGTGCCAGCAGAGACCCCGGGGACAGCTATAATGAAAAACTGTTTTTT. Translation: CASRDPGDSYNEKLFF.

The chain carries TRBV7-2 and TRBJ1-3, with 9 positions matching TRBD1. This CDR3 is built from 14 residues. Unmatched junction bases numbered 3, after V lost 5 bases and J lost 4 bases. CDR1 is SGHTA and CDR2 is FQGNSA in the germline V gene. The CDR3 coding sequence is TGTGCCAGCAGCCAGGACAGGGGCGGAAACACCATATATTTT. Its protein product is CASSQDRGGNTIYF. The whole variable domain, filled in from reference TRBV7-2 and TRBJ1-3, reads GAGVSQSPSNKVTEKGKDVELRCDPISGHTALYWYRQSLGQGLEFLIYFQGNSAPDKSGLPSDRFSAERTGGSVSTLTIQRTQQEDSAVYLCASSQDRGGNTIYFGEGSWLTVV.

This clonotype has ten or more counts. The V and J genes are TRBV27 and TRBJ2-3; D is possibly TRBD1 (5 bases). The CDR3 spans 15 residues. V lost 2 bases to trimming and J lost 2 bases, with 11 bases between them. The germline V gene encodes CDR1 MNHEY and CDR2 SMNVEV (reference sequence). CDR3: CASSLDGRDTDTQYF. For the CDR3, the DNA is TGTGCCAGCAGTTTAGATGGCAGGGACACAGATACGCAGTATTTT.

The table lists this clonotype with many counts. This sequence joins TRBV29-1 and TRBJ2-3, with D possibly being TRBD2 (7 bases). CDR1 and CDR2 (germline): SQVTM, ANQGSEA. This CDR3 spans 16 amino acids. V lost 0 bases, J lost 2 bases, and 15 bases lay in between. CDR3 sequence reads: CSVEDTGGPSTDTQYF. In DNA, the CDR3 is TGCAGCGTTGAAGATACCGGGGGGCCTTCCACAGATACGCAGTATTTT.